The clone carrying this TCR beta chain was seen a few times. Assay used: immunoSEQ multiplex PCR; TCRdb lists only in-frame clones, some missing. The table records about 17,000 clones, about 80% of them present only once. The data are from a study of T cell responses to AZD1222 COVID-19 vaccine. Between the trimmed V and J ends, which lost 2 bases and 3 bases, there was a span of 10 bases. CDR1 and CDR2 (germline): KGHDR, SFDVKD. The CDR3 covers 15 residues. The sample here was peripheral blood, taken 28 days after the second AZD1222 dose. This clonotype was sampled from an adult who received the AZD1222 COVID-19 vaccine. The rearrangement links TRBV24-1 to TRBJ2-1; D not resolved. This CDR3 reads CATSDSRTVYNEQFF. CDR3 nucleotide sequence: TGTGCCACCAGTGATTCCCGGACGGTCTACAATGAGCAGTTCTTC.